What follows describes a single T cell receptor (beta chain). Individuals with ophthalmopathy presented a Clinical Activity Score of at least 3, a NOSPECS grade of at least 4 and a duration under 3 months. This CDR3 region has 14 residues. Germline V CDR1 and CDR2: LNHNV, YYDKDF (reference sequence). J lost 8 bases, V lost 1 base, and 3 bases had no gene match. This sample is part of a study of T cells in Graves' hyperthyroidism and ophthalmopathy. Using RNA transcripts as the source, TCR beta CDR3 regions were amplified. TCR CDR3 regions were first amplified by RT-PCR with HTBI primers. MiXCR, applied by TCRdb to the multiplex PCR reads, yields one record per CDR3 protein. The repertoire holds over 350,000 distinct CDR3 sequences, with around 15% as singletons.

The sequencing sample was made of blood. The V and J genes are TRBV15 and TRBJ1-4; 8 bases are a match to TRBD1. The sequence was obtained from a man between 50 and 59 years old with Graves' ophthalmopathy. CDR3: CATSRASGGEKLFF. The CDR3 DNA reads as TGTGCCACCAGCAGAGCGTCAGGGGGCGAAAAACTGTTTTTT.